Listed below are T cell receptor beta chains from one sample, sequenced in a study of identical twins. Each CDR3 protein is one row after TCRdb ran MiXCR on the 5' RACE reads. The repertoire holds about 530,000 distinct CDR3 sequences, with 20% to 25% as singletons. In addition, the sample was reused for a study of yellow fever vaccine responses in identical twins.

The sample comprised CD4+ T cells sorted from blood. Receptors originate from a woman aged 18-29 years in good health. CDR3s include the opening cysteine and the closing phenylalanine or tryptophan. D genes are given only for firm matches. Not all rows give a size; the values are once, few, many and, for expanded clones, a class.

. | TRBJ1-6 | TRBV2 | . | CASSRPLRTDASYNSPLHF | TGTGCCAGCAGCCGGCCCCTTAGGACGGACGCGTCCTATAATTCACCCCTCCACTTT
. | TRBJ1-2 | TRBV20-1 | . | CSARPRVIYGYTF | TGCAGTGCTAGACCCCGGGTCATCTATGGCTACACCTTC
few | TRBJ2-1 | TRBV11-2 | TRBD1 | CASSLRDRGWSEQFF | TGTGCCAGCAGTCTCCGGGACAGGGGGTGGAGTGAGCAGTTCTTC
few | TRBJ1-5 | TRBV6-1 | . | CASSDRTHNQPQHF | TGTGCCAGCAGTGACCGGACCCACAATCAGCCCCAGCATTTT
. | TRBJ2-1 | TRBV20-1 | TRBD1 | CSARGGQGYNEQFF | TGCAGTGCTAGGGGGGGACAGGGCTACAATGAGCAGTTCTTC
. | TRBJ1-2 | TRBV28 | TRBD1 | CAIPARHGQGHYGYTF | TGTGCCATCCCGGCTCGGCACGGACAGGGGCACTATGGCTACACCTTC
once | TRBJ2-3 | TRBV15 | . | CATSSLRGSTDTQYF | TGTGCCACCAGTTCTTTACGGGGAAGCACAGATACGCAGTATTTT
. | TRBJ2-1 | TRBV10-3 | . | CAISENSGDSYNEQFF | TGTGCCATCAGTGAGAATAGCGGAGATTCTTACAATGAGCAGTTCTTC
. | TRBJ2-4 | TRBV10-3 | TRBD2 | CAISEGGGKNIQYF | TGTGCCATCAGTGAGGGCGGGGGGAAAAACATTCAGTACTTC
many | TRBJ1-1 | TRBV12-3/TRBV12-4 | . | CASSLVQDTEAFF | TGTGCCAGCAGTTTAGTGCAGGACACTGAAGCTTTCTTT
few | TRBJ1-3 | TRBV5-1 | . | CASSFNSFSGNTIYF | TGCGCCAGCAGCTTCAACAGCTTCTCTGGAAACACCATATATTTT
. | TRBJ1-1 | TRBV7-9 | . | CASSRTVENTEAFF | TGTGCCAGCAGCCGGACAGTGGAGAACACTGAAGCTTTCTTT
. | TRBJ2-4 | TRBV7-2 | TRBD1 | CASSLGAWTGENIQYF | TGTGCCAGCAGCTTAGGCGCCTGGACAGGTGAAAACATTCAGTACTTC
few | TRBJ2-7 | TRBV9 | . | CASSVGRASYEQYF | TGTGCCAGCAGCGTAGGCAGGGCCTCCTACGAGCAGTACTTC
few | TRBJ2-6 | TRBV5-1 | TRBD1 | CASSLSAGGTGGSSSGANVLTF | TGCGCCAGCAGCTTGTCGGCTGGGGGGACAGGGGGCAGCAGCTCTGGGGCCAACGTCCTGACTTTC
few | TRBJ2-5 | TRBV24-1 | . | CATSDLLAGWEETQYF | TGTGCCACCAGTGATTTGCTTGCAGGGTGGGAAGAGACCCAGTACTTC
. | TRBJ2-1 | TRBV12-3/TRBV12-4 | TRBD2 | CASSLLREGPRNEQFF | TGTGCCAGCAGTTTACTGCGGGAGGGCCCCCGCAATGAGCAGTTCTTC
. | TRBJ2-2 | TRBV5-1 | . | CASSFPKLESNTGELFF | TGCGCCAGCAGCTTCCCCAAACTGGAATCGAACACCGGGGAGCTGTTTTTT
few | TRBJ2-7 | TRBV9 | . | CASSPRGGGVYEQYF | TGTGCCAGCAGCCCCAGGGGGGGGGGTGTCTACGAGCAGTACTTC